A single sample gave rise to the 22 T cell receptor beta chains below, sequenced in a study of cytomegalovirus exposure and HLA in healthy donors. This PCR relied on a set of 60 Vbeta primers and 13 Jbeta primers. TCRdb's copy holds only in-frame clones and misses some; the assay was immunoSEQ multiplex PCR. This table has 100,000 to 150,000 clones, 65% to 85% appearing once. The material sequenced was PBMCs. These receptor sequences come from a boy under 18 in good health and CMV-seronegative.

V gene TRBV30 combines with J gene TRBJ1-3; D call uncertain. The CDR3 totals 11 residues. The germline CDR1 and CDR2 sequences are GTSNPN and SVGIG (reference sequence). V was shortened by 3 bases and J by 7 bases, with 7 bases between the two germline ends. The CDR3 loop reads CAWSPGNTIYF. CDR3 in DNA: TGTGCCTGGAGCCCCGGGAACACCATATATTTT.

The chain links TRBV27 to TRBJ2-5, with TRBD1 identical over 10 bases. With the DNA end fitting TRBJ2-7 better, the J assignment may be wrong. Germline CDR1 and CDR2: MNHEY and SMNVEV (reference sequence). The CDR3 consists of 15 residues. CDR3 nucleotides: TGTGCCAGCAGTTTCTCGGGACAGGGGTCCTACGAGCAGTACTTC. Encoded protein: CASSFSGQGSYEQYF.

V usage is TRBV6-5 and J usage is TRBJ2-7; 11 nucleotides agree with TRBD1. The CDR3 is 13 residues long. From germline, CDR1 is MNHEY and CDR2 SVGAGI. The ends lost 10 bases at V and 7 bases at J; junction bases unmatched: 9. CDR3 residues: CATGGQGGGEQYF. In nucleotides, the CDR3 is TGTGCCACCGGGGGACAGGGGGGTGGGGAGCAGTACTTC.

V usage is TRBV29-1 and J usage is TRBJ1-2; D is uncertain. The CDR3 has 11 residues. Trimming removed 6 bases at V and 8 bases at J, with 13 bases between. Germline CDR1 reads SQVTM; CDR2 reads ANQGSEA. This CDR3 reads CSVPRGGGYTF. The CDR3 DNA is TGCAGCGTCCCGCGAGGCGGAGGCTACACCTTC. Full variable domain (missing parts from reference TRBV29-1 and TRBJ1-2): SAVISQKPSRDICQRGTSLTIQCQVDSQVTMMFWYRQQPGQSLTLIATANQGSEATYESGFVIDKFPISRPNLTFSTLTVSNMSPEDSSIYLCSVPRGGGYTFGSGTRLTVV.

The V and J genes are TRBV4-1 and TRBJ2-5; possibly TRBD1 for D (7 bases). V lost 4 bases and J lost 0, with 12 bases in between. The CDR3 loop spans 15 amino acids. From germline, CDR1 is MGHRA and CDR2 YSYEKL. CDR3 DNA sequence: TGCGCCAGCAGCCCGGGGGACAGAGACCAAGAGACCCAGTACTTC. As protein: CASSPGDRDQETQYF.

The J gene is TRBJ2-7, the V gene TRBV7-9, with 7 bases aligning to TRBD1. Germline CDR1 SEHNR, CDR2 FQNEAQ (reference sequence). This CDR3 is built from 14 residues. Trimming at V came to 5 bases and at J to 5 bases, leaving 9 bases not matched to a gene. Written as DNA, the CDR3 is TGTGCCAGCAGCCTGGGCAGGGGGAGTGACGAGCAGTACTTC. Its protein product is CASSLGRGSDEQYF.

V is TRBV30 and J is TRBJ2-3, with 8 bases fitting TRBD1. Looked up from germline, CDR1 is GTSNPN and CDR2 is SVGIG (reference sequence). The junction had 2 bases not matched to a gene; V was cut back by 5 bases and J by 1 base. The CDR3 totals 13 residues. Here the CDR3 DNA reads TGTGCCTGGGGACAGGGCCGCACAGATACGCAGTATTTT. This gives the protein CAWGQGRTDTQYF.

V usage is TRBV6-5 and J usage is TRBJ2-1; TRBD1 matches at 10 bases. The ends lost 6 bases at V and 6 bases at J; junction bases unmatched: 5. The CDR3 consists of 14 residues. Germline values: CDR1 MNHEY, CDR2 SVGAGI. The CDR3 DNA is TGTGCCAGCAGGGCTAGGGACAGGGGCAATGAGCAGTTCTTC. This codes for CASRARDRGNEQFF.

The V gene is TRBV5-6, the J gene TRBJ2-7; 8 bases line up with TRBD1. CDR3 length equals 14 residues. The germline CDR1 and CDR2 sequences are SGHDT and YYEEEE. Trimming took 5 bases from V and 5 from J; bases not matched to a gene: 9. DNA for the CDR3: TGTGCCAGCAGTTCCGTGGACAGGGCCCACGAGCAGTACTTC. This translates into CASSSVDRAHEQYF. The full variable domain, with the rest looked up from reference TRBV5-6 and TRBJ2-7, is DAGVTQSPTHLIKTRGQQVTLRCSPKSGHDTVSWYQQALGQGPQFIFQYYEEEERQRGNFPDRFSGHQFPNYSSELNVNALLLGDSALYLCASSSVDRAHEQYFGPGTRLTVT.

This clone turned up a few times. CDR3 region: CASIIGGAGEKLFF. CDR3 DNA sequence: TGTGCCAGCATCATCGGGGGGGCTGGGGAAAAACTGTTTTTT. The rearrangement links TRBV27 to TRBJ1-4, with D possibly matching TRBD1 (6 bases). The V and J ends lost 7 bases and 8 bases respectively, with 17 bases between them. The germline CDR1 and CDR2 sequences are MNHEY and SMNVEV (reference sequence). The CDR3 contains 14 residues.

This chain joins TRBV19 and TRBJ1-2; D is possibly TRBD1 (5 bases). The CDR3 totals 14 residues. Trimming took 6 bases from V and 13 from J, leaving 24 bases between them. From germline, CDR1 is LNHDA and CDR2 SQIVND (reference sequence). CDR3 in amino acids: CASSKGPQVAISTF. The CDR3, as DNA: TGTGCCAGTAGCAAAGGACCACAGGTTGCCATCTCCACCTTC.

This rearrangement joins TRBV19 to TRBJ2-7; D is possibly TRBD1 (5 bases). From germline, CDR1 is LNHDA and CDR2 SQIVND (reference sequence). V was shortened by 4 bases and J by 3 bases, with 10 bases between the two germline ends. This CDR3 has 13 residues. CDR3 DNA sequence: TGTGCCAGTAGTACGACAGAGCTCTACGAGCAGTACTTC. Translation: CASSTTELYEQYF.

The CDR3 sequence: CASSAGAGTGDPTEAFF. The CDR3 DNA sequence: TGTGCCAGCAGCGCCGGTGCCGGGACAGGGGATCCAACTGAAGCTTTCTTT. V gene TRBV9 combines with J gene TRBJ1-1; 10 bases align to TRBD1. Germline assignment: CDR1 SGDLS and CDR2 YYNGEE. The CDR3 extends over 17 amino acids. After removal of 3 bases from V and 5 bases from J, the junction contained 13 bases not matched to a gene.

The V gene is TRBV30, the J gene TRBJ1-3, with no clear D. Germline CDR1 and CDR2: GTSNPN and SVGIG (reference sequence). The CDR3 spans 14 residues. With 0 bases removed from V and 1 base from J, the gap between germline ends came to 7 bases. The CDR3 DNA is TGTGCCTGGAGTGTAATCATTTCTGGAAACACCATATATTTT. Translated, it gives CAWSVIISGNTIYF. Filled out from reference TRBV30 and TRBJ1-3, the complete variable domain reads SQTIHQWPATLVQPVGSPLSLECTVEGTSNPNLYWYRQAAGRGLQLLFYSVGIGQISSEVPQNLSASRPQDRQFILSSKKLLLSDSGFYLCAWSVIISGNTIYFGEGSWLTVV.

This rearrangement joins TRBV5-5 to TRBJ1-1, with D possibly TRBD1 on 5 matching bases. This CDR3 has 15 amino acids. The germline V gene encodes CDR1 SGHKS and CDR2 YYEKEE (reference sequence). V lost 0 bases to trimming and J lost 1 base, with 10 bases between them. CDR3 nucleotide sequence: TGTGCCAGCAGCTTGGATCCAGGGCCGAACACTGAAGCTTTCTTT. Its translation is CASSLDPGPNTEAFF.

The rearrangement joins TRBV28 to TRBJ2-1; 7 positions match TRBD2. Germline CDR1 and CDR2: MDHEN and SYDVKM. This CDR3 comprises 14 residues. V was pared by 4 bases and J by 6 bases, with 6 bases of the junction left unmatched. This CDR3 is CASSWAGEGNEQFF. CDR3 DNA: TGTGCCAGCAGTTGGGCGGGAGAGGGCAATGAGCAGTTCTTC.

This clone was seen once. V gene TRBV30 combines with J gene TRBJ1-1, with 9 bases matching TRBD1. Germline CDR1 GTSNPN, CDR2 SVGIG (reference sequence). V dropped 7 bases and J dropped 1; count of bases not matched to a gene: 7. The CDR3 has 14 residues. This chain's CDR3 is CAFGQGLGNTEAFF. The CDR3 nucleotides are TGTGCCTTCGGACAGGGGCTCGGGAACACTGAAGCTTTCTTT.

This chain uses TRBV30 with TRBJ2-2; 9 nucleotides align to TRBD1. The V and J ends lost 7 bases and 4 bases, in that order; junction bases with no gene match: 7. Germline V gene lookup returns CDR1 GTSNPN and CDR2 SVGIG (reference sequence). CDR3 length: 14 residues. This CDR3 reads CASRQGGTTGELFF. The CDR3 DNA follows: TGTGCCTCTCGACAGGGGGGGACCACCGGGGAGCTGTTTTTT.

The J gene is TRBJ2-4, the V gene TRBV11-3; the match to TRBD1 covers 10 bases. Trimming took 5 bases from V and 8 from J; bases not matched to a gene: 6. Per the germline V gene, CDR1 is SGHNT and CDR2 is YENEEA. CDR3 size: 14 residues. CDR3 coding DNA: TGTGCCAGCAGCAAGGGACAGGGGATAGACATTCAGTACTTC. It specifies CASSKGQGIDIQYF.

The chain links TRBV5-4 to TRBJ2-7; TRBD2 is a possible D gene (6 bases). Germline V gene lookup returns CDR1 SGHNT and CDR2 YYREEE (reference sequence). The V end was cut by 2 bases, the J end by 5 bases, with 11 bases between. The CDR3 sequence is 13 residues long. In nucleotides, the CDR3 is TGTGCCAGCAGCTTTTTTTGGGGGGACGAGCAGTACTTC. This translates into CASSFFWGDEQYF.

The gene calls are TRBV2 and TRBJ1-2; no reliable D call. The germline gives CDR1 SNHLY, CDR2 FYNNEI. Deletions cut 5 bases from V and 8 bases from J, with 15 bases between. CDR3 size: 13 residues. The CDR3 coding sequence is TGTGCCAGCAGTCGAGAAGGCAGCGGGGGCTACACCTTC. Translating it yields CASSREGSGGYTF.

The chain combines TRBV28 with TRBJ2-7; 7 bases align to TRBD2. CDR3 size: 15 residues. V shed 2 bases and J 4 bases; nucleotides not matched to a gene: 8. Per the germline V gene, CDR1 is MDHEN and CDR2 is SYDVKM. CDR3 nucleotides: TGTGCCAGCAGTTTAATGGGAGGGTCGTTTTACGAGCAGTACTTC. It specifies CASSLMGGSFYEQYF.